This T cell receptor beta chain was sequenced for a study of blood T cell repertoires in COVID-19. Study summary: The samples span acute and convalescent COVID-19 from the United States, Italy and Spain. Nucleic acid was either cDNA or gDNA, and it came from T cells, B-cell-depleted T cells, or PBMCs.

The germline CDR1 and CDR2 sequences are SEHNR and FQNEAQ (reference sequence). CDR3 length: 15 amino acids. Trimming cost V 5 bases and J 7 bases; bases outside gene matches: 9. In the study's own analysis: It was from reference gene primer amplification that nucleated cell counts were estimated. Sequencing used immunoSEQ multiplex PCR; TCRdb keeps in-frame clones, though not all of them. The DNA gave D and trimming, while V, J and clone size come from that table. Of about 280,000 clones listed, around 86% are singletons. Sequenced material: peripheral blood. V is TRBV7-9 and J is TRBJ1-4; 8 positions match TRBD1. The sequence came from a woman aged 40 to 50 who had recovered from COVID-19. The CDR3 coding sequence is TGTGCCAGCAGCCGACAGGGGCCAAGCGGTGAAAAACTGTTTTTT. Its translation is CASSRQGPSGEKLFF.